The 22 T cell receptor beta chains below come from one sample, sequenced in a study of a mutant IDH1 vaccine in newly diagnosed glioma. Time point noted: week 47, end of study. Vaccine doses each comprised 300 ug of mutant IDH1 20-mer peptide, with topical imiquimod. The repertoire was sequenced with immunoSEQ multiplex PCR; TCRdb's copy has only in-frame clones and lacks some. The sample lists about 23,000 clones; 80% to 85% were seen once. Their cognate antigens are unknown. The source was PBMCs, collected from a glioma patient whose treatment included an IDH1 peptide vaccine. These TCRs come from a man aged 35 to 55 with glioma.

This clone occurred a few times. The chain recombines TRBV18 with TRBJ2-1; TRBD2 matches at 8 bases. V shed 3 bases, J shed 5 bases, and the junction held 6 bases outside the gene matches. This CDR3 is 15 amino acids long. CDR1 is KGHSH, CDR2 LQKENI, per germline. The CDR3 sequence is CASSPPLAGDNEQFF. The CDR3 nucleotides read TGTGCCAGCTCACCCCCCCTAGCGGGCGACAATGAGCAGTTCTTC.

The genes are TRBV19 and TRBJ2-6; perhaps D is TRBD1 or TRBD2 (5 bases each). Trimming left V 5 bases short and J 2 bases short, with 10 bases between. The CDR3 consists of 15 residues. CDR1 and CDR2 from the germline V gene are LNHDA and SQIVND (reference sequence). The CDR3 nucleotides are TGTGCCAGTAGTGCAGGGAGCGCTGGGGCCAACGTCCTGACTTTC. Protein sequence: CASSAGSAGANVLTF.

The chain has TRBV7-9 and TRBJ2-6; D remains ambiguous. Germline values: CDR1 SEHNR, CDR2 FQNEAQ (reference sequence). V was trimmed by 5 bases and J by 2 bases, leaving 7 bases between them. The CDR3 sequence is 14 residues long. Written as DNA, the CDR3 is TGTGCCAGCAGCACCTTTGCTGGGGCCAACGTCCTGACTTTC. This encodes CASSTFAGANVLTF.

J is TRBJ2-3 and V is TRBV5-1, with D tentatively TRBD1 (6 bases). Germline CDR1 SGHRS, CDR2 YFSETQ. Trimming removed 7 bases at V and 0 bases at J, with 9 bases between. The CDR3 contains 13 residues. The CDR3 coding sequence is TGCGCCAGCCGGACAGTAAGCACAGATACGCAGTATTTT. Amino acid sequence: CASRTVSTDTQYF. Based on the CDR3 plus reference TRBV5-1 and TRBJ2-3, the full variable domain is KAGVTQTPRYLIKTRGQQVTLSCSPISGHRSVSWYQQTPGQGLQFLFEYFSETQRNKGNFPGRFSGRQFSNSRSEMNVSTLELGDSALYLCASRTVSTDTQYFGPGTRLTVL.

This clone appeared a single time. The chain recombines TRBV18 with TRBJ1-4; no clear D. Germline assignment: CDR1 KGHSH and CDR2 LQKENI. CDR3 size: 15 residues. V gave up 2 bases and J gave up 8 bases, with 15 bases separating them. CDR3 DNA sequence: TGTGCCAGCTCACCAAGGGCCCGGGTTGAAGAAAAACTGTTTTTT. Encoded protein: CASSPRARVEEKLFF.

This rearrangement joins TRBV10-3 to TRBJ2-5; D ambiguous. V gave up 7 bases and J gave up 1 base, with 4 bases separating them. Germline-derived CDR1 and CDR2 are ENHRY and SYGVKD. The CDR3 covers 11 residues. CDR3 nucleotide sequence: TGTGCCATCAAGGGCCAAGAGACCCAGTACTTC. Protein sequence: CAIKGQETQYF.

The chain employs TRBV19 and TRBJ1-4; 7 bases line up with TRBD1. The CDR3 runs 14 residues. With V trimmed by 5 bases and J by 5 bases, 5 bases remained unmatched. Germline V gives CDR1 LNHDA, CDR2 SQIVND (reference sequence). CDR3 DNA sequence: TGTGCCAGTAGTCCGGGACAGCGGAATGAAAAACTGTTTTTT. Encoded protein: CASSPGQRNEKLFF.

The chain uses TRBV27 and TRBJ2-7; TRBD1 aligns across 7 bases. Trimming at V came to 3 bases and at J to 2 bases, leaving 4 bases not matched to a gene. From germline, CDR1 is MNHEY and CDR2 SMNVEV (reference sequence). The CDR3 runs to 14 residues. The CDR3 coding sequence is TGTGCCAGCAGTTTCAGGGGGTCGACCTACGAGCAGTACTTC. Amino acids: CASSFRGSTYEQYF.

The CDR3 protein is CASSVPMTRSQETQYF. CDR3 DNA: TGTGCCAGCAGCGTTCCCATGACTAGATCGCAAGAGACCCAGTACTTC. The chain employs TRBV9 and TRBJ2-5; D perhaps matches TRBD2 (6 bases). This CDR3 has 16 residues. CDR1 is SGDLS, CDR2 YYNGEE, per germline. The V and J ends lost 2 bases and 2 bases respectively, with 16 bases between them. Supplemented by reference TRBV9 and TRBJ2-5, the full variable domain reads DSGVTQTPKHLITATGQRVTLRCSPRSGDLSVYWYQQSLDQGLQFLIQYYNGEERAKGNILERFSAQQFPDLHSELNLSSLELGDSALYFCASSVPMTRSQETQYFGPGTRLLVL.

The chain recombines TRBV7-2 with TRBJ2-7; TRBD2 matches at 7 bases. The CDR3 extends over 13 amino acids. V shed 2 bases and J 3 bases; nucleotides not matched to a gene: 1. Germline CDR1 and CDR2: SGHTA and FQGNSA. The CDR3 sequence: CASSLSSGYEQYF. The CDR3 DNA reads TGTGCCAGCAGCTTATCTAGCGGCTACGAGCAGTACTTC. Full variable domain (missing parts from reference TRBV7-2 and TRBJ2-7): GAGVSQSPSNKVTEKGKDVELRCDPISGHTALYWYRQSLGQGLEFLIYFQGNSAPDKSGLPSDRFSAERTGGSVSTLTIQRTQQEDSAVYLCASSLSSGYEQYFGPGTRLTVT.

Only a few counts were recorded for this clone. This rearrangement joins TRBV7-2 to TRBJ1-4, with 9 bases fitting TRBD1. This CDR3 is 15 amino acids long. Trimming cost V 3 bases and J 8 bases; bases outside gene matches: 7. The germline CDR1 and CDR2 sequences are SGHTA and FQGNSA. The DNA of the CDR3 is TGTGCCAGCAGCTTCGCCGGGACAGGGTCGGAAAAACTGTTTTTT. Its protein product is CASSFAGTGSEKLFF.

This rearrangement joins TRBV11-1 to TRBJ1-3; no reliable D call. CDR3 length: 11 amino acids. Germline values: CDR1 SGHAT, CDR2 FQDESV (reference sequence). V was pared by 5 bases and J by 2 bases, with 1 base between. CDR3 sequence: CASSPGNTIYF. CDR3 nucleotides: TGTGCCAGCAGCCCTGGAAACACCATATATTTT.

This clone has only a few counts. The chain couples TRBV4-1 to TRBJ1-2; tentative D call: TRBD1 (6 bases). The CDR3 is made up of 13 amino acids. Looked up from germline, CDR1 is MGHRA and CDR2 is YSYEKL. V was pared by 4 bases and J by 2 bases, with 8 bases between. The CDR3 is CASSRTANYGYTF. For the CDR3, the DNA is TGCGCCAGCAGCCGGACAGCCAACTATGGCTACACCTTC.

This clone has a single count. J is TRBJ2-6 and V is TRBV4-3; 8 nucleotides align to TRBD1. The germline V gene has CDR1 LGHNA and CDR2 YSLEER. CDR3 length: 16 residues. Trimming removed 1 base from V and 2 bases from J; junction bases left unmatched: 1. Here the CDR3 DNA reads TGCGCCAGCAGCCAAGGACAGGGGACTGGGGCCAACGTCCTGACTTTC. Its protein is CASSQGQGTGANVLTF.

V and J are TRBV4-2 and TRBJ1-4, with TRBD1 as a possible D gene (6 bases). CDR1 and CDR2 (germline): LGHNA, YNFKEQ. V was clipped by 5 bases and J by 3 bases, with 13 bases between them. CDR3 size: 15 residues. The CDR3 DNA follows: TGTGCCAGCAGCAAATACAGGGTCTCTAATGAAAAACTGTTTTTT. Protein: CASSKYRVSNEKLFF.

The CDR3 region has the DNA TGTGCCAGTACCTTCCTCGACAGGGAGGACGGCTACACCTTC. It specifies CASTFLDREDGYTF. This chain joins TRBV19 and TRBJ1-2; 7 nucleotides agree with TRBD1. The CDR3 sequence is 14 residues long. The ends lost 7 bases at V and 8 bases at J; junction bases unmatched: 13. CDR1 and CDR2 (germline): LNHDA, SQIVND (reference sequence).

The rearrangement links TRBV6-5 to TRBJ2-3, with D uncertain. CDR1 MNHEY and CDR2 SVGAGI come from the germline V gene. This CDR3 region has 14 residues. V lost 2 bases and J 4 bases, leaving 10 bases between the germline ends. The CDR3 is CASSYERLSDTQYF. CDR3 DNA: TGTGCCAGCAGTTACGAGAGACTCTCAGATACGCAGTATTTT.

This chain connects TRBV27 to TRBJ1-5; D is undetermined. Deletions cut 2 bases from V and 0 bases from J, with 5 bases between. Germline CDR1 is MNHEY and CDR2 is SMNVEV (reference sequence). CDR3 length equals 14 residues. CDR3 sequence (DNA): TGTGCCAGCAGTTTAAAATCTAGCAATCAGCCCCAGCATTTT. Its translation: CASSLKSSNQPQHF.

The V call is TRBV4-1, the J call TRBJ2-7; 12 nucleotides agree with TRBD2. The CDR3 is made up of 15 amino acids. V trimming: 1 base; J trimming: 6 bases; junction bases outside the gene matches: 4. The germline CDR1 and CDR2 sequences are MGHRA and YSYEKL. The CDR3 is CASSQGLAGVGEQYF. CDR3 nucleotides: TGCGCCAGCAGCCAAGGACTAGCGGGAGTGGGCGAGCAGTACTTC.

Written as DNA, the CDR3 is TGCGCCAGCAGCCAAGGGAGCGAGCAGTACTTC. It codes for CASSQGSEQYF. The V call is TRBV4-1, the J call TRBJ2-7, with D unclear. This CDR3 is built from 11 residues. Trimming shortened V by 1 base and J by 6 bases, and 4 bases separated the two germline ends. Germline V CDR1 and CDR2: MGHRA, YSYEKL.

A single count supports this clone. This chain uses TRBV5-8 with TRBJ2-1; the match to TRBD2 covers 11 bases. There are 15 residues in the CDR3. V lost 6 bases to trimming and J lost 2 bases; unmatched junction nucleotides: 4. CDR1 and CDR2 (germline): SGHTS, YDEGEE. CDR3 bases: TGTGCCAGCAAGATAGCGGGAGGGCCCTACAATGAGCAGTTCTTC. This gives the protein CASKIAGGPYNEQFF.

Only a few counts were recorded for this clone. CDR3 loop: CASRPGTGSYEQYF. The CDR3 DNA reads as TGTGCCAGTAGGCCCGGGACAGGGTCCTACGAGCAGTACTTC. This chain links TRBV19 with TRBJ2-7; 9 bases are a match to TRBD1. Germline loops: CDR1 LNHDA, CDR2 SQIVND (reference sequence). CDR3 length: 14 amino acids. With V trimmed by 6 bases and J by 1 base, 4 bases remained unmatched. Looking up the rest from reference TRBV19 and TRBJ2-7 gives the full variable domain: DGGITQSPKYLFRKEGQNVTLSCEQNLNHDAMYWYRQDPGQGLRLIYYSQIVNDFQKGDIAEGYSVSREKKESFPLTVTSAQKNPTAFYLCASRPGTGSYEQYFGPGTRLTVT.